This TCR beta chain came from a study of identical twins. Study-wide results and limits: Out-of-frame alpha sequences that twins shared showed excess low generation probability. Fewer insertions were carried by abundant cord blood beta clonotypes, but none was seen in memory repertoires.

MiXCR, applied by TCRdb to the 5' RACE reads, yields one record per CDR3 protein. The sample holds a few hundred thousand distinct CDR3 sequences, around 15% seen once. To note about this clonotype: As yet, its antigen is unknown.

V was pared by 2 bases and J by 4 bases, with 18 bases between. CDR1 and CDR2 from the germline V gene are MNHEY and SVGAGI. The CDR3 is made up of 16 amino acids. These sequences were also reported in another study, on yellow fever vaccine responses in identical twins.

The specimen was CD4+ T cells sorted from blood. The clonotype originates from a woman between 18 and 30 years old in good health. The chain combines TRBV6-5 with TRBJ2-7, with D possibly matching TRBD2 (6 bases). CDR3 bases: TGTGCCAGCAGTTACAGAGGGTGGGGGGAAGGATACGAGCAGTACTTC. Translation: CASSYRGWGEGYEQYF.